The clone carrying this T cell receptor beta chain has ten or more counts. Its antigen remains unidentified. Relying on iRepertoire HTBI primers and Arm-PCR of CDR3 regions, the team built TCR beta libraries. Study processing details: Across the samples, identification revealed just over 60 TRBV and about 13 TRBJ segments. From the multiplex PCR reads, TCRdb called clonotypes with MiXCR, one entry per CDR3 protein. V and J calls and clone size were set by TCRdb, not the authors. The top ten clones hold 10% of a sample with about 540,000 distinct CDR3 sequences, 13% of them seen once. These data come from a study of regulatory T cells in long-lasting Graves disease. Study-wide results and limits: Exclusively peripheral blood, rather than thyroid tissue, was studied. Favoring TRBV28, TRBJ1-2 and TRBJ2-5 was a feature seen in persistent disease.

The time point was: newly diagnosed GD, antithyroid drugs for less than 3 months. Isolated PBMC RNA provided the starting material for the TCR library. V lost 0 bases to trimming and J lost 4 bases; unmatched junction nucleotides: 6. Germline CDR1 reads SEHNR; CDR2 reads FQNEAQ (reference sequence). The length of the CDR3 is 15 residues. This same sample was also taken into another study, of T cells in Graves' hyperthyroidism and ophthalmopathy.

The sequence derives from a man aged 30-40 years with Graves disease. Sequenced material: peripheral blood mononuclear cells (PBMCs), taken at new diagnosis, from a patient treated with antithyroid drugs. This chain uses TRBV7-9 with TRBJ2-7, with 7 positions matching TRBD1. CDR3 in DNA: TGTGCCAGCAGCTTAGCCGGGACAGATGATTACGAGCAGTACTTC. Translation: CASSLAGTDDYEQYF.